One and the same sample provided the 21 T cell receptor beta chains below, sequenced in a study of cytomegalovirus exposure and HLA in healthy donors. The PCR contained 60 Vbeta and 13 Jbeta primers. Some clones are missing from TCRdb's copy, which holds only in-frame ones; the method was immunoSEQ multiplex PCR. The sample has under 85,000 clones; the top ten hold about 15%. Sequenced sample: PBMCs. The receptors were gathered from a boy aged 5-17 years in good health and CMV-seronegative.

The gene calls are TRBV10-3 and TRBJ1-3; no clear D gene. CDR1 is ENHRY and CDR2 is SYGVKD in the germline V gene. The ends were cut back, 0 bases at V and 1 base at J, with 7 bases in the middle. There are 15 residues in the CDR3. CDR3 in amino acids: CAISESGVSGNTIYF. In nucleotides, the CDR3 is TGTGCCATCAGTGAGTCGGGCGTGTCTGGAAACACCATATATTTT.

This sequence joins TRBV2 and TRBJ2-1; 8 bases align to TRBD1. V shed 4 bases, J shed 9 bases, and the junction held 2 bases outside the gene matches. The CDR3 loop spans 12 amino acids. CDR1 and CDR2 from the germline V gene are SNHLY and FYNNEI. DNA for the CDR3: TGTGCCAGCAGTGGTGACAGGGGTGAGCAGTTCTTC. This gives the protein CASSGDRGEQFF.

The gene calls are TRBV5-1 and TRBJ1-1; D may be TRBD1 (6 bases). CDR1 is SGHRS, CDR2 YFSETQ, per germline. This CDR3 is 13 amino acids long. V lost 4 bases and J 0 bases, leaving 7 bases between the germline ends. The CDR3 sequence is CASSGGMNTEAFF. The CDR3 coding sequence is TGCGCCAGCAGCGGGGGCATGAACACTGAAGCTTTCTTT. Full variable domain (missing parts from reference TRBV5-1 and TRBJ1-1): KAGVTQTPRYLIKTRGQQVTLSCSPISGHRSVSWYQQTPGQGLQFLFEYFSETQRNKGNFPGRFSGRQFSNSRSEMNVSTLELGDSALYLCASSGGMNTEAFFGQGTRLTVV.

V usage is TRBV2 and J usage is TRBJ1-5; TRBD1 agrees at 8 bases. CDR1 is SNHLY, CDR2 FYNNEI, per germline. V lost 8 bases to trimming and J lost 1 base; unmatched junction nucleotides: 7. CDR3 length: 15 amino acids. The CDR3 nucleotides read TGTGCCAGCCGACCGACAGGGGAAAGCAATCAGCCCCAGCATTTT. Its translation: CASRPTGESNQPQHF.

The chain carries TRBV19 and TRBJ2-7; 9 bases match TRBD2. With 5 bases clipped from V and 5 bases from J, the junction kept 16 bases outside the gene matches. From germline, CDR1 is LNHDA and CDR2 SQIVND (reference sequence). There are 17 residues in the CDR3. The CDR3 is CASSDARGAGGKNEQYF. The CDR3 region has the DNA TGTGCCAGTAGTGATGCCCGAGGAGCGGGAGGAAAGAACGAGCAGTACTTC. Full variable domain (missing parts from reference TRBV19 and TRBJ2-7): DGGITQSPKYLFRKEGQNVTLSCEQNLNHDAMYWYRQDPGQGLRLIYYSQIVNDFQKGDIAEGYSVSREKKESFPLTVTSAQKNPTAFYLCASSDARGAGGKNEQYFGPGTRLTVT.

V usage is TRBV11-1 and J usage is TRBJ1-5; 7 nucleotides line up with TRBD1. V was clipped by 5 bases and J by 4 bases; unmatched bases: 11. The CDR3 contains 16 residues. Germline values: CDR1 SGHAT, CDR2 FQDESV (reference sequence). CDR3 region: CASSPKRDRENQPQHF. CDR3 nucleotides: TGTGCCAGCAGCCCCAAACGGGACAGAGAAAATCAGCCCCAGCATTTT.

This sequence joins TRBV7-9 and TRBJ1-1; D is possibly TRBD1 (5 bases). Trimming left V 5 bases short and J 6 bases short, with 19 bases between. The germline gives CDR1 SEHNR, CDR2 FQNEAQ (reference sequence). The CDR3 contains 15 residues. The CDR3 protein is CASSPIGALGAEAFF. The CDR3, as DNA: TGTGCCAGCAGCCCGATAGGGGCACTTGGGGCTGAAGCTTTCTTT.

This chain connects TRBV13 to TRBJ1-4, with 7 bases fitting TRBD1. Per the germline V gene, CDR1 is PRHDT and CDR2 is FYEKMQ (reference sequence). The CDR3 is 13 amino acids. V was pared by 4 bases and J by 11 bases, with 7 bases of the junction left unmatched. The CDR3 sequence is CASSSTGIEKLFF. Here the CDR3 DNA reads TGTGCCAGCAGCTCGACAGGGATTGAGAAACTGTTTTTT.

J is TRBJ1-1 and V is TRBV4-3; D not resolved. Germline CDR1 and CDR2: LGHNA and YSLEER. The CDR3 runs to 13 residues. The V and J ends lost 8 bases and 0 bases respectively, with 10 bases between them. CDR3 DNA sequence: TGCGCCAGCCGAGCGACGGTGAACACTGAAGCTTTCTTT. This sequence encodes CASRATVNTEAFF.

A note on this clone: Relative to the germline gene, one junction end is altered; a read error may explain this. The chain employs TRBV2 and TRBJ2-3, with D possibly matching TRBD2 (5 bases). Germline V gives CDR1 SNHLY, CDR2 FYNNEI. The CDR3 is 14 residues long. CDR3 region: CASSRRDSTDTQYF. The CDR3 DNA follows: TGTGCCAGCAGCCGACGGGATAGCACGGATACGCAGTATTTT.

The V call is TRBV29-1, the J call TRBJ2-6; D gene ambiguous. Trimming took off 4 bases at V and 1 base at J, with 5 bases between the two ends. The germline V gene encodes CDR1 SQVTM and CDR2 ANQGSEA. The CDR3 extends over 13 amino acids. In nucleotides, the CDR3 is TGCAGCGTTGCCCTTTCTGGGGCCAACGTCCTGACTTTC. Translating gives CSVALSGANVLTF.

The chain's CDR3 is CASSTGVETEAFF. Here the CDR3 DNA reads TGTGCCAGTAGCACAGGGGTAGAAACTGAAGCTTTCTTT. The chain joins TRBV19 to TRBJ1-1; 7 bases match TRBD1. CDR1 is LNHDA and CDR2 is SQIVND in the germline V gene (reference sequence). This CDR3 has 13 amino acids. V gave up 6 bases and J gave up 5 bases; unmatched junction bases: 6.

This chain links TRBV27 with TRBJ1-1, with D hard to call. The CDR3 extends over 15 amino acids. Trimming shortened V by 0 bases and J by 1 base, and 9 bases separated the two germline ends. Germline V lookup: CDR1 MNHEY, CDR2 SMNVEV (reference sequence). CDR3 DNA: TGTGCCAGCAGTTTATCGGGAGTGGGGAACACTGAAGCTTTCTTT. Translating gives CASSLSGVGNTEAFF.

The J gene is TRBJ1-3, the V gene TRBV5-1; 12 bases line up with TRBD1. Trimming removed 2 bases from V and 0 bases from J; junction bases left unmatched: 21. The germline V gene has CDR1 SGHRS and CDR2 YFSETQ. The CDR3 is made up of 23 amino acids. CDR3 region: CASSLHGTGGRGPLTSSGNTIYF. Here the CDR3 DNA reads TGCGCCAGCAGCTTACACGGGACAGGGGGCAGAGGGCCTCTCACCTCCTCTGGAAACACCATATATTTT.

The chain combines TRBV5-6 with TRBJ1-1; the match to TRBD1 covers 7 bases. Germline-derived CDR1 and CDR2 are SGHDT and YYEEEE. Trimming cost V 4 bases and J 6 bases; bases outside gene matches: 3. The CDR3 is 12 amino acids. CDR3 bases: TGTGCCAGCAGCCCGGGGACAGCTGAAGCTTTCTTT. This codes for CASSPGTAEAFF. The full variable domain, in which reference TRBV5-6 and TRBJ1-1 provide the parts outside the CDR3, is DAGVTQSPTHLIKTRGQQVTLRCSPKSGHDTVSWYQQALGQGPQFIFQYYEEEERQRGNFPDRFSGHQFPNYSSELNVNALLLGDSALYLCASSPGTAEAFFGQGTRLTVV.

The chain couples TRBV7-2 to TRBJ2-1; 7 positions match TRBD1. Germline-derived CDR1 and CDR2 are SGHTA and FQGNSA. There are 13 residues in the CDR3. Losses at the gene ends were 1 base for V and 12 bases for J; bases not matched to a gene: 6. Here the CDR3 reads CASSLGQNRGQFF. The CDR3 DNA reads TGTGCCAGCAGCTTAGGCCAAAACAGGGGGCAGTTCTTC.

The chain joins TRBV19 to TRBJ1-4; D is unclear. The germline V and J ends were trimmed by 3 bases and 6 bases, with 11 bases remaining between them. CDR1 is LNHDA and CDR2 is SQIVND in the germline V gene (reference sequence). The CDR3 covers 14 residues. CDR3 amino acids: CASSIGKEDEKLFF. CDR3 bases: TGTGCCAGTAGTATCGGAAAGGAGGATGAAAAACTGTTTTTT.

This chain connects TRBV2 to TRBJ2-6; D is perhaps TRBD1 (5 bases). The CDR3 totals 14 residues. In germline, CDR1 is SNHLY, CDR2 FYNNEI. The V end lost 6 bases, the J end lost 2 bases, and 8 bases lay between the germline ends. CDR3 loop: CASRGRAGANVLTF. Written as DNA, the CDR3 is TGTGCCAGCAGGGGCAGGGCTGGGGCCAACGTCCTGACTTTC.

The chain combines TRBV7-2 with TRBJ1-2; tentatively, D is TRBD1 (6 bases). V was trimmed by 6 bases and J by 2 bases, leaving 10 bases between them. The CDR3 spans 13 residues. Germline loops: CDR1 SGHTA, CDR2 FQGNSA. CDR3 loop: CASRGQPNYGYTF. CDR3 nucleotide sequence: TGTGCCAGCAGAGGACAGCCAAACTATGGCTACACCTTC.

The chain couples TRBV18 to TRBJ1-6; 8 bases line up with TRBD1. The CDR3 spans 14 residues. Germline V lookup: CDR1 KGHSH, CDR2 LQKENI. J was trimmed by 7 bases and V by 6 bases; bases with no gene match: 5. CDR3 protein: CASSGTGENSPLHF. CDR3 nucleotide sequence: TGTGCCAGCTCCGGGACAGGTGAGAATTCACCCCTCCACTTT.

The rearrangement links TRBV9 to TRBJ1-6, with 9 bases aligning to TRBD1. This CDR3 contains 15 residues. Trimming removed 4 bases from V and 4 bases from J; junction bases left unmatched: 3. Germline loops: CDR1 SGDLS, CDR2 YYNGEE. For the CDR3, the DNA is TGTGCCAGCAGCCCAGGGACAGGGTATAATTCACCCCTCCACTTT. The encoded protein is CASSPGTGYNSPLHF.